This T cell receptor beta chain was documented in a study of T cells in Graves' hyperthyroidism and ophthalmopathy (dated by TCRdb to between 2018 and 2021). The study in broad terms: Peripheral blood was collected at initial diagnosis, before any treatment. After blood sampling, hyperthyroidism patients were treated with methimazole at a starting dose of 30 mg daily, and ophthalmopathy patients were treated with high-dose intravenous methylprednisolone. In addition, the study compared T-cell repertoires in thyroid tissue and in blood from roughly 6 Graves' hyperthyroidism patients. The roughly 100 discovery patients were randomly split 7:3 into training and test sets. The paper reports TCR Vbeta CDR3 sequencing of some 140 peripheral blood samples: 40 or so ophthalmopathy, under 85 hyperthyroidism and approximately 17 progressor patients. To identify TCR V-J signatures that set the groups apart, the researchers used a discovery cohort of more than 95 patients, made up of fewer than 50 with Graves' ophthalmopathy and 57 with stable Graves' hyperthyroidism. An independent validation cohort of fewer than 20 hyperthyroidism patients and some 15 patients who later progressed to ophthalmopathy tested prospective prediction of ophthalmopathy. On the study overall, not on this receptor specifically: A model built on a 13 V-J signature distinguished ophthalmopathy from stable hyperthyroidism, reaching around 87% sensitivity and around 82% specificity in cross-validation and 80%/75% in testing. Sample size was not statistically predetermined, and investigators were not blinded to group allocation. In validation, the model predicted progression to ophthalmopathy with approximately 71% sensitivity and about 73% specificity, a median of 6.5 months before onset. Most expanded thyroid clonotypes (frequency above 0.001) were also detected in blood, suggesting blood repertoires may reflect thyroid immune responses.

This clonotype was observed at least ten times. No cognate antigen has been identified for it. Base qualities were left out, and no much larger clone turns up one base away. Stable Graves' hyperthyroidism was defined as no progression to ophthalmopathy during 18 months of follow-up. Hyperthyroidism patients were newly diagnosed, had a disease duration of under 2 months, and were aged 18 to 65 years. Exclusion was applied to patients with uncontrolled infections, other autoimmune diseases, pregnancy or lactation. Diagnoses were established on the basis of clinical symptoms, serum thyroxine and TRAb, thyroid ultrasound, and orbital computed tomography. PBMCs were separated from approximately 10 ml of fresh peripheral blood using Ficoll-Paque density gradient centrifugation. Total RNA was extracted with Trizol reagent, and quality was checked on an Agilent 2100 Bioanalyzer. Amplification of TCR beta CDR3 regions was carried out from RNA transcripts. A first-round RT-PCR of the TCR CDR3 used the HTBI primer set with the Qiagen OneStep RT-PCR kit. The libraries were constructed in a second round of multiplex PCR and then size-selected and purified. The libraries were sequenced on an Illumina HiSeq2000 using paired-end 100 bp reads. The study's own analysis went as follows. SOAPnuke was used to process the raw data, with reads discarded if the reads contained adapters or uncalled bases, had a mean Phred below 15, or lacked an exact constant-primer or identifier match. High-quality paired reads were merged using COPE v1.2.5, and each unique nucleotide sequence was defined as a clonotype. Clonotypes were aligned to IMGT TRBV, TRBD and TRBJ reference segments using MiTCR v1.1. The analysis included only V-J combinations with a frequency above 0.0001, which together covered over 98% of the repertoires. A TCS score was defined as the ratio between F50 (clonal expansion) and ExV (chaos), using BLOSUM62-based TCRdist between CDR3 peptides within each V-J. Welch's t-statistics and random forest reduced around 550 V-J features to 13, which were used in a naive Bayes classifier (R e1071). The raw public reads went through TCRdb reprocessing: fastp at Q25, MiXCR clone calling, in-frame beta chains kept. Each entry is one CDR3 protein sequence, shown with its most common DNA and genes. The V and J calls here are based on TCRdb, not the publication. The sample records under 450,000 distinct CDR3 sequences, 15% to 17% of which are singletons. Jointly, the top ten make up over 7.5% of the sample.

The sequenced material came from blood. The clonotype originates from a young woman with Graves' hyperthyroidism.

The nucleotide sequence is TGTGCCAGCAGCCCCCGGTCTGGCGGGAAAGAGACCCAGTACTTC. This yields the protein CASSPRSGGKETQYF. Recombination joined TRBV7-9 with TRBJ2-5; a tentative D match to TRBD2 spans 6 bases. The germline V gene (reference sequence) gives CDR1 as SEHNR and CDR2 as FQNEAQ. The CDR3 goes from the cysteine to the phenylalanine over 15 residues. Just the 45-base CDR3 DNA is kept, in frame starting at base 1. V drops 5 bases and J drops 3 bases, leaving 16 bases in between.